The T cell receptor beta chain under discussion was sequenced for a study of response to subunit inactivated influenza vaccine. Broader study findings: The authors offered the suggestion that each seasonal influenza vaccination recruits few new T cells.

One entry per CDR3 protein results from TCRdb running MiXCR on the RT-PCR reads. The repertoire holds about 500,000 distinct CDR3 sequences, with over 10% as singletons. Notes on this clonotype: Its antigen is currently unknown.

The CDR3 is 13 amino acids. CDR1 is ENHRY and CDR2 is SYGVKD in the germline V gene. V lost 4 bases to trimming and J lost 6 bases; unmatched junction nucleotides: 0. This receptor was taken from a middle-aged man who received an inactivated influenza vaccine. J is TRBJ2-7 and V is TRBV10-3; TRBD2 agrees at 13 bases. The source was PBMCs from blood, collected roughly 47 days after vaccination. The CDR3 bases are TGTGCCATCAGTGGACTAGCGGGGGGCGAGCAGTACTTC. Translation gives CAISGLAGGEQYF.